A single sample gave rise to the 10 T cell receptor beta chains below, sequenced in a study of blood T cell repertoires in COVID-19 (dated by TCRdb to 2018 to 2021). Library method: the immunoSEQ multiplex PCR assay. TCRdb carries this immuneACCESS record with in-frame sequences only. Its versions omit some clonotypes, under half of them owing to an unresolved V gene in the studies checked, with the rest unexplained. The table for this sample lists over 250,000 clones; 80% to 85% of them were counted only once. Jointly, the top ten make up less than 5.5% of the sample. The specimen was PBMCs or T cells enriched from blood (not recorded which). These receptors were collected from a middle-aged man who had been exposed to COVID-19.

The V and J genes are TRBV6-4 and TRBJ2-6; TRBD1 matches 7 bases. V gave up 4 bases and J gave up 0 bases; unmatched junction bases: 3. This CDR3 is 16 amino acids long. Germline CDR1 reads MRHNA; CDR2 reads SNTAGT. Here the CDR3 DNA reads TGTGCCAGCAGTGTCGGGACAGCCTCTGGGGCCAACGTCCTGACTTTC. Translation: CASSVGTASGANVLTF.

This chain links TRBV30 with TRBJ2-3, with 8 bases that match TRBD2. V lost 8 bases and J lost 2; bases outside the gene matches: 3. The germline V gene has CDR1 GTSNPN and CDR2 SVGIG (reference sequence). The length of the CDR3 is 12 residues. The CDR3 DNA reads TGTGCCAGTAGCGGGACCACAGATACGCAGTATTTT. This gives the protein CASSGTTDTQYF.

The CDR3 DNA reads as TGTGCCAGCAGCTTAGCGCCCCCGGGAGTTTACCACGAGCAGTACTTC. Translated, it gives CASSLAPPGVYHEQYF. The chain uses TRBV11-3 and TRBJ2-7, with a tentative D call TRBD2 (6 bases). Deletions cut 1 base from V and 5 bases from J, with 18 bases between. CDR3 length equals 16 residues. Germline CDR1 and CDR2: SGHNT and YENEEA.

The chain couples TRBV6-5 to TRBJ1-2; 8 bases agree with TRBD1. Per the germline V gene, CDR1 is MNHEY and CDR2 is SVGAGI. This CDR3 is built from 14 residues. The trim removed 6 bases at V and 1 base at J, leaving 4 bases unmatched. The CDR3 reads CASRRQGNNYGYTF. The CDR3 DNA is TGTGCCAGCAGACGACAGGGGAATAACTATGGCTACACCTTC.

J is TRBJ1-5 and V is TRBV28, with D unclear. CDR3 length: 12 residues. The germline V gene has CDR1 MDHEN and CDR2 SYDVKM. Deletions cut 5 bases from V and 7 bases from J, with 9 bases between. DNA of the CDR3: TGTGCCAGCAGTCCTAATGAACAGCCCCAGCATTTT. It is translated as CASSPNEQPQHF.

The chain employs TRBV5-5 and TRBJ1-1, with TRBD1 identical over 7 bases. Germline CDR1 reads SGHKS; CDR2 reads YYEKEE (reference sequence). The CDR3 length is 16 residues. V shed 4 bases, J shed 4 bases, and the junction held 13 bases outside the gene matches. The CDR3 bases are TGTGCCAGCAGCCCGACAGGGTCGGAGTTGTTCACTGAAGCTTTCTTT. Translation gives CASSPTGSELFTEAFF.

This clone was seen more than once but under ten times. The chain links TRBV18 to TRBJ1-1; no definite D call. Germline assignment: CDR1 KGHSH and CDR2 LQKENI. The CDR3 covers 11 residues. Trimming removed 5 bases from V and 4 bases from J, with 5 bases in between. DNA for the CDR3: TGTGCCAGCTCAGCGGGCACTGAAGCTTTCTTT. It codes for CASSAGTEAFF.

V is TRBV3-1 (or the pseudogene TRBV3-2) and J is TRBJ1-6; no reliable D call. The CDR3 extends over 16 amino acids. Germline CDR1 LGHDT, CDR2 YNNKEL (reference sequence). V dropped 1 base and J dropped 3 bases, with 10 bases sitting between them. The CDR3 loop reads CASSQAVAGYNSPLHF. CDR3 nucleotide sequence: TGTGCCAGCAGCCAAGCGGTGGCAGGCTATAATTCACCCCTCCACTTT.

CDR3 loop: CASGLRTGDPYEQYF. The DNA of the CDR3 is TGTGCTAGTGGTTTACGGACAGGGGATCCCTACGAGCAGTACTTC. The chain employs TRBV12-5 and TRBJ2-7; 9 nucleotides align to TRBD1. With 3 bases clipped from V and 2 bases from J, the junction kept 5 bases outside the gene matches. The germline CDR1 and CDR2 sequences are LGHNT and FRNRAP. CDR3 length: 15 amino acids.

This rearrangement joins TRBV11-3 to TRBJ2-3, with TRBD2 matching 7 bases. The V gene's germline CDR1 is SGHNT and CDR2 YENEEA. The length of the CDR3 is 16 residues. The J segment lost 4 bases and the V segment lost 5 bases, leaving 12 bases of the junction unmatched. The CDR3 sequence: CASSPLLGGTSDTQYF. As DNA, the CDR3 is TGTGCCAGCAGCCCCCTTCTCGGGGGGACTTCAGATACGCAGTATTTT.